The rows below give T cell receptor beta chains drawn from one sample of a study of blood T cell repertoires in COVID-19. Some clones are missing from TCRdb's copy, which holds only in-frame ones; the method was immunoSEQ multiplex PCR. The sample lists more than 70,000 clones, less than 95% seen once, with approximately 5% in the top ten. Specimen: peripheral blood. The receptors derive from a woman aged 18-29 years with acute or convalescent COVID-19. CDR3s include the opening cysteine and the closing phenylalanine or tryptophan. A D gene is named only where the DNA matches it firmly. Where a row states a size, it is once, few, many or the class of an expanded clone; other rows omit it.

>-|TRBJ1-4|TRBD1|TRBV4-3
CASSQDLVGQRPEKLFF
TGCGCCAGCAGCCAAGATCTCGTGGGACAGCGCCCTGAAAAACTGTTTTTT
>-|TRBJ1-6|-|TRBV6-5
CASSFLGGLYNSPLHF
TGTGCCAGCAGTTTTTTGGGTGGGCTCTATAATTCACCCCTCCACTTT
>once|TRBJ1-5|-|TRBV2
CASSDSEGNQPQHF
TGTGCCAGCAGTGACTCGGAGGGCAATCAGCCCCAGCATTTT
>-|TRBJ2-5|TRBD2|TRBV25-1
CASSESGTQPQETQYF
TGTGCCAGCAGCGAGAGCGGGACGCAGCCCCAAGAGACCCAGTACTTC
>once|TRBJ2-7|-|TRBV9
CASSVFDTSYEQYF
TGTGCCAGCAGCGTATTTGACACGTCATACGAGCAGTACTTC
>-|TRBJ1-1|TRBD1|TRBV28
CASRGQGNTEAFF
TGTGCCAGCAGGGGACAGGGGAACACTGAAGCTTTCTTT
>-|TRBJ1-1|TRBD1|TRBV27
CASSLGHRGLGRNTEAFF
TGTGCCAGCAGTTTAGGACACAGGGGGCTGGGGAGGAACACTGAAGCTTTCTTT
>-|TRBJ1-2|-|TRBV10-2
CASSEFQGNYGYTF
TGCGCCAGCAGTGAGTTTCAGGGGAACTATGGCTACACCTTC
>-|TRBJ2-7|TRBD2|TRBV6-2/TRBV6-3
CASSFPETGTSPYEQYF
TGTGCCAGCAGTTTTCCGGAGACCGGGACTAGTCCCTACGAGCAGTACTTC
>-|TRBJ2-1|TRBD1|TRBV9
CASSVGGQGTIYNEQFF
TGTGCCAGCAGCGTAGGAGGACAGGGGACGATATACAATGAGCAGTTCTTC
>once|TRBJ2-5|TRBD2|TRBV7-9
CASSLVGTSLETQYF
TGTGCCAGCAGCCTCGTAGGGACTAGCCTGGAGACCCAGTACTTC
>-|TRBJ1-2|TRBD1|TRBV4-3
CASSQDRQGRYGYTF
TGCGCCAGCAGCCAAGATCGACAGGGGCGATATGGCTACACCTTC
>-|TRBJ1-4|-|TRBV9
CASSVGTTTTNEKLFF
TGTGCCAGCAGCGTGGGGACAACGACAACTAATGAAAAACTGTTTTTT
>-|TRBJ1-6|TRBD1|TRBV2
CASTTGVWSPLHF
TGTGCCAGCACCACAGGGGTATGGTCACCCCTCCACTTT
>-|TRBJ1-5|-|TRBV27
CASSSIGGHSNQPQHF
TGTGCCAGCAGTTCCATCGGGGGGCATAGCAATCAGCCCCAGCATTTT
>-|TRBJ1-1|-|TRBV4-1
CASSPVGGNRAPRTEAFF
TGCGCCAGCAGCCCGGTAGGAGGGAACCGGGCCCCAAGGACTGAAGCTTTCTTT
>-|TRBJ2-7|-|TRBV11-2
CASSFYRHQTYEQYF
TGTGCCAGCAGCTTTTATAGACACCAAACCTACGAGCAGTACTTC
>-|TRBJ2-4|TRBD2|TRBV5-4
CASSPGGRDNIQYF
TGTGCCAGCAGCCCCGGCGGGAGGGATAACATTCAGTACTTC
>-|TRBJ1-6|-|TRBV3-1/TRBV3-2
CASSQGGRGDSPLHF
TGTGCCAGCAGCCAAGGGGGGAGGGGAGATTCACCCCTCCACTTT
>-|TRBJ2-7|-|TRBV29-1
CSVKVSGHEQYF
TGCAGCGTGAAGGTTAGCGGCCACGAGCAGTACTTC
>-|TRBJ2-7|-|TRBV5-8
CASQGLRFFGYEQYF
TGTGCCTCCCAGGGACTCAGGTTTTTTGGCTACGAGCAGTACTTC
>-|TRBJ2-1|-|TRBV5-5
CASSSRTEESSYNEQFF
TGTGCCAGCAGCTCCCGGACGGAGGAGAGCTCCTACAATGAGCAGTTCTTC
>-|TRBJ1-5|-|TRBV4-3
CASSLNSRAGLQPQHF
TGCGCCAGCAGCCTTAACAGTAGGGCAGGGCTTCAGCCCCAGCATTTT
>-|TRBJ2-3|-|TRBV27
CASSLVRAGDTQYF
TGTGCCAGCAGTTTGGTCAGGGCGGGGGATACGCAGTATTTT
>-|TRBJ1-4|TRBD1|TRBV15
CATSRVRDREDEKLFF
TGTGCCACCAGCAGAGTGCGCGACAGGGAGGATGAAAAACTGTTTTTT
>once|TRBJ1-1|-|TRBV4-1
CASSQDSGVLNTEAFF
TGCGCCAGCAGCCAAGATTCGGGAGTCTTGAACACTGAAGCTTTCTTT
>-|TRBJ2-1|TRBD1|TRBV7-9
CASSSRMTRDRDGNEQFF
TGTGCCAGCAGCTCACGTATGACCCGGGACAGGGATGGGAATGAGCAGTTCTTC
>-|TRBJ2-2|-|TRBV11-3
CASSPRLQGGTGELFF
TGTGCCAGCAGCCCGCGTCTCCAGGGAGGCACCGGGGAGCTGTTTTTT
>-|TRBJ2-3|TRBD2|TRBV7-7
CASSSTGTSGTRADTQYF
TGTGCCAGCAGCTCGACTGGGACTAGCGGGACGAGGGCAGATACGCAGTATTTT
>-|TRBJ1-1|-|TRBV5-5
CASSIADYHTEAFF
TGTGCCAGCAGCATCGCTGACTACCACACTGAAGCTTTCTTT
>-|TRBJ1-2|-|TRBV5-6
CASSWVGARSSNYGYTF
TGTGCCAGCAGCTGGGTGGGGGCAAGATCTTCTAACTATGGCTACACCTTC
>-|TRBJ2-1|-|TRBV4-3
CASSQEVGRDSHNEQFF
TGCGCCAGCAGCCAAGAAGTCGGCAGGGATTCCCACAATGAGCAGTTCTTC
>once|TRBJ1-5|-|TRBV6-1
CASSEAWNRDQPQHF
TGTGCCAGCAGTGAAGCATGGAACCGGGATCAGCCCCAGCATTTT